The 20 T cell receptor beta chains presented below share a single source sample, sequenced in a study of high-grade serous ovarian cancer treatment subgroups. TCRdb's copy holds only in-frame clones and misses some; the assay was immunoSEQ multiplex PCR. The sample has fewer than 35,000 clones; about 80% are singletons. Tumor samples were obtained before definitive surgery or chemotherapy. The sequenced sample was tumor tissue. These receptors came from a human donor with high-grade serous ovarian cancer.

The rearrangement uses TRBV28 and TRBJ2-7, with 14 bases that match TRBD2. Germline assignment: CDR1 MDHEN and CDR2 SYDVKM. The CDR3 spans 17 residues. V was pared by 6 bases and J by 5 bases, with 12 bases of the junction left unmatched. CDR3 nucleotides: TGTGCCAGCAGCCGACAAGGACTAGCGGGAGGATTGGACGAGCAGTACTTC. It codes for CASSRQGLAGGLDEQYF.

The V gene is TRBV30, the J gene TRBJ1-1, with 7 bases matching TRBD1. CDR1 is GTSNPN and CDR2 is SVGIG in the germline V gene (reference sequence). V dropped 0 bases and J dropped 4; count of bases not matched to a gene: 5. The CDR3 is 14 amino acids. The CDR3: CAWSVVQGFTEAFF. CDR3 nucleotide sequence: TGTGCCTGGAGTGTAGTACAGGGGTTCACTGAAGCTTTCTTT.

The genes are TRBV30 and TRBJ2-3; 8 nucleotides line up with TRBD1. CDR3 length: 14 residues. The V gene end was trimmed by 2 bases and the J gene end by 6 bases; junction bases not matched to a gene: 7. CDR1 GTSNPN and CDR2 SVGIG come from the germline V gene (reference sequence). CDR3 DNA: TGTGCCTGGAGTAGGACAGGGACGAGCGATACGCAGTATTTT. Translation gives CAWSRTGTSDTQYF.

In this sample, this clone turned up a few times. This chain joins TRBV6-5 and TRBJ2-1; D gene ambiguous. This CDR3 contains 12 residues. Deletions cut 7 bases from V and 2 bases from J, with 6 bases between. In germline, CDR1 is MNHEY, CDR2 SVGAGI. The DNA of the CDR3 is TGTGCCAGCACTACGGCCTACAATGAGCAGTTCTTC. Residues: CASTTAYNEQFF.

This clone was observed a single time. V gene TRBV30 combines with J gene TRBJ2-1, with 9 bases identical to TRBD2. Germline trimming cut 7 bases from V and 5 bases from J; bases unmatched to any gene: 9. The CDR3 runs 14 residues. Germline-derived CDR1 and CDR2 are GTSNPN and SVGIG (reference sequence). The CDR3 nucleotides read TGTGCCTCGCAGACCGGGACTAGCAACAATGAGCAGTTCTTC. It yields the protein CASQTGTSNNEQFF.

The CDR3 region is CARQPTGLSTDTQYF. For the CDR3, the DNA is TGTGCCAGGCAACCGACAGGGCTTAGCACAGATACGCAGTATTTT. The genes are TRBV2 and TRBJ2-3, with TRBD1 matching over 7 bases. CDR3 length equals 15 residues. Germline-derived CDR1 and CDR2 are SNHLY and FYNNEI. Losses at the gene ends were 9 bases for V and 0 bases for J; bases not matched to a gene: 9.

V gene TRBV19 combines with J gene TRBJ1-2, with TRBD1 matching 7 bases. CDR1 and CDR2 from the germline V gene are LNHDA and SQIVND (reference sequence). The CDR3 consists of 14 residues. The ends lost 5 bases at V and 6 bases at J; junction bases unmatched: 9. CDR3 region: CASSLQTGRNGYTF. CDR3 nucleotides: TGTGCCAGTAGTCTTCAGACAGGGCGGAATGGCTACACCTTC.

V and J are TRBV5-4 and TRBJ2-7; 8 nucleotides align to TRBD2. CDR3 length: 15 amino acids. V dropped 0 bases and J dropped 0; count of bases not matched to a gene: 2. From germline, CDR1 is SGHNT and CDR2 YYREEE (reference sequence). CDR3 sequence: CASSLGAGVSYEQYF. The CDR3 bases are TGTGCCAGCAGCTTGGGAGCGGGAGTCTCCTACGAGCAGTACTTC.

The genes are TRBV10-3 and TRBJ1-1; TRBD1 is a possible D gene (5 bases). CDR3 length: 12 amino acids. V lost 5 bases and J lost 1, with 5 bases in between. The germline V gene has CDR1 ENHRY and CDR2 SYGVKD. The CDR3 nucleotides are TGTGCCATCAGTAGGGGGAACACTGAAGCTTTCTTT. It specifies CAISRGNTEAFF.

This rearrangement joins TRBV6-5 to TRBJ2-1; 10 bases match TRBD2. Trimming cost V 6 bases and J 8 bases; bases outside gene matches: 7. The CDR3 contains 14 residues. Germline lookup yields CDR1 MNHEY and CDR2 SVGAGI. For the CDR3, the DNA is TGTGCCAGCAGGGCTAGCGGGAGCCCCTATGAGCAGTTCTTC. Translating gives CASRASGSPYEQFF.

The genes are TRBV7-2 and TRBJ2-2; possible D gene TRBD2, 5 bases. The CDR3 spans 14 residues. Germline V gives CDR1 SGHTA, CDR2 FQGNSA. V shed 1 base and J shed 5 bases, with 8 bases lying between them. The CDR3 reads CASSLGRGTGELFF. The CDR3 coding sequence is TGTGCCAGCAGCTTAGGCCGCGGGACCGGGGAGCTGTTTTTT.

This chain links TRBV30 with TRBJ2-7; 7 bases align to TRBD2. Looked up from germline, CDR1 is GTSNPN and CDR2 is SVGIG (reference sequence). The CDR3 covers 14 residues. V gave up 3 bases and J gave up 0 bases; unmatched junction bases: 5. The CDR3 DNA reads as TGTGCCTGGAGGTGGGGGGGGAGCTCCTACGAGCAGTACTTC. The encoded protein is CAWRWGGSSYEQYF.

This chain joins TRBV6-6 and TRBJ2-1; D is ambiguous. There are 12 residues in the CDR3. Germline CDR1 and CDR2: MNHNY and SVGAGI (reference sequence). The V end lost 0 bases, the J end lost 10 bases, and 7 bases lay between the germline ends. The DNA for the CDR3 is TGTGCCAGCAGTTACTCCCGGAAGGAGCAGTTCTTC. As protein: CASSYSRKEQFF.

This rearrangement joins TRBV19 to TRBJ2-3; no firm D call. Germline V gives CDR1 LNHDA, CDR2 SQIVND (reference sequence). V was pared by 7 bases and J by 5 bases, with 13 bases between. CDR3 length equals 13 residues. The CDR3 protein is CASTLTGGDTQYF. CDR3 in DNA: TGTGCCAGTACCCTCACCGGTGGAGATACGCAGTATTTT.

This sequence joins TRBV7-3 and TRBJ2-3, with D possibly called TRBD1 or TRBD2 (5 bases each). CDR1 and CDR2 from the germline V gene are SGHTA and FQGTGA. V was shortened by 5 bases and J by 5 bases, with 14 bases between the two germline ends. The CDR3 extends over 14 amino acids. The CDR3 DNA is TGTGCCAGCAGCCCGACCGTGAGGGGAGATACGCAGTATTTT. Residues: CASSPTVRGDTQYF. Together with reference TRBV7-3 and TRBJ2-3, the CDR3 gives the full variable domain: GAGVSQTPSNKVTEKGKYVELRCDPISGHTALYWYRQSLGQGPEFLIYFQGTGAADDSGLPNDRFFAVRPEGSVSTLKIQRTERGDSAVYLCASSPTVRGDTQYFGPGTRLTVL.

V is TRBV5-1 and J is TRBJ2-3; D is uncertain. The CDR3 consists of 14 residues. Trimming took off 1 base at V and 2 bases at J, with 8 bases between the two ends. Germline V gene data show CDR1 as SGHRS and CDR2 as YFSETQ. CDR3 residues: CASSLMYPTDTQYF. CDR3 bases: TGCGCCAGCAGCTTGATGTACCCCACAGATACGCAGTATTTT.

The table lists this clone with a few counts. V and J are TRBV18 and TRBJ1-2, with 7 bases aligning to TRBD1. The germline CDR1 and CDR2 sequences are KGHSH and LQKENI. This CDR3 comprises 15 residues. The trim removed 2 bases at V and 7 bases at J, leaving 10 bases unmatched. The CDR3 here is CASSPLERQGGGYTF. The CDR3 bases are TGTGCCAGCTCACCATTAGAGAGACAGGGAGGTGGCTACACCTTC.

This chain connects TRBV2 to TRBJ2-3; D may be TRBD2 (6 bases). The length of the CDR3 is 17 residues. Germline values: CDR1 SNHLY, CDR2 FYNNEI. The ends were cut back, 4 bases at V and 2 bases at J, with 19 bases in the middle. The CDR3 DNA is TGTGCCAGCAGTGGTCCGCGGGATCGGTGGGCCACAGATACGCAGTATTTT. Translated: CASSGPRDRWATDTQYF.

The rearrangement joins TRBV11-2 to TRBJ2-2; D gene unclear. Deletions cut 5 bases from V and 15 bases from J, with 22 bases between. In germline, CDR1 is SGHAT, CDR2 FQNNGV. The CDR3 contains 14 residues. CDR3 nucleotides: TGTGCCAGCAGCGCGTTCTTGATGGGTACGGTGGTGTTTTTT. Residues: CASSAFLMGTVVFF.

The genes are TRBV27 and TRBJ1-1; perhaps TRBD1 as D (5 bases). Germline loops: CDR1 MNHEY, CDR2 SMNVEV (reference sequence). V was clipped by 4 bases and J by 4 bases, with 22 bases between them. This CDR3 has 17 amino acids. The CDR3 nucleotides are TGTGCCAGCAGTTCGATGGGGGGAGCTCCAGGGATCACTGAAGCTTTCTTT. It translates to CASSSMGGAPGITEAFF.